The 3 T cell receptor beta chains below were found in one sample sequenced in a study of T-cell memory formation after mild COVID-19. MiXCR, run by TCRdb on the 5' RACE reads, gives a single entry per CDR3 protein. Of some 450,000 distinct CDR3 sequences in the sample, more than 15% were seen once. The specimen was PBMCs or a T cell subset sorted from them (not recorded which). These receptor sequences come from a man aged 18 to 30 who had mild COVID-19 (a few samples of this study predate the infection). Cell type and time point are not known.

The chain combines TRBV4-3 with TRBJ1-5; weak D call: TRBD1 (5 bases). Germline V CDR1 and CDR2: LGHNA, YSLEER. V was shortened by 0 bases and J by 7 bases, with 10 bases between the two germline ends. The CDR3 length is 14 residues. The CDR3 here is CASSQEMGPQPQHF. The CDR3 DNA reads TGCGCCAGCAGCCAAGAAATGGGGCCGCAGCCCCAGCATTTT.

The CDR3 region has the DNA TGCAGTGCTGGGACCTACTTGAATGAGCAGTTCTTC. Translation gives CSAGTYLNEQFF. The V call is TRBV20-1, the J call TRBJ2-1; possibly TRBD1 or TRBD2 for D (5 bases each). Germline values: CDR1 DFQATT, CDR2 SNEGSKA (reference sequence). V was trimmed by 5 bases and J by 7 bases, leaving 12 bases between them. This CDR3 is 12 amino acids long.

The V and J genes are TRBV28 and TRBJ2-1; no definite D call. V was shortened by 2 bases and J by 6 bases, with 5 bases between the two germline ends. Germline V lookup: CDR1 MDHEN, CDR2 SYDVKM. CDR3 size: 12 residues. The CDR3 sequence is CASSLKRNEQFF. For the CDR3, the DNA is TGTGCCAGCAGTTTAAAGCGCAATGAGCAGTTCTTC.